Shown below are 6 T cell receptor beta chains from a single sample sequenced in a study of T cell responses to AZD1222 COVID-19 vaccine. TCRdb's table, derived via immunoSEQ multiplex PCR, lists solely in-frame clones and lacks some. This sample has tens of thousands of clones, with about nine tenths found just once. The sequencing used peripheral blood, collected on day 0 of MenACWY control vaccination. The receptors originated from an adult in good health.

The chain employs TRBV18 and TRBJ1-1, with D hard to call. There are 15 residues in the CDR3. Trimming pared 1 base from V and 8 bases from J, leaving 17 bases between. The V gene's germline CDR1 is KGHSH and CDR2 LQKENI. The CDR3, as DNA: TGTGCCAGCTCACCACTTACCCTGGATAGATCGGAAGCTTTCTTT. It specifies CASSPLTLDRSEAFF.

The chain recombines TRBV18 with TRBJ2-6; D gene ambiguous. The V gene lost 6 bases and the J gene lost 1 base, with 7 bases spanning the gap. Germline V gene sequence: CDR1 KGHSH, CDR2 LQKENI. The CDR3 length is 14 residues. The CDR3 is CASSPNSGANVLTF. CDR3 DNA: TGTGCCAGCTCCCCGAATTCTGGGGCCAACGTCCTGACTTTC.

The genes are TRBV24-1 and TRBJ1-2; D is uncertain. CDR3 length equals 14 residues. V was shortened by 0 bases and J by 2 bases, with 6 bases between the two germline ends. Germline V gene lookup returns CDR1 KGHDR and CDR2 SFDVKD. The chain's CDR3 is CATSDLRQNYGYTF. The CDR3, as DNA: TGTGCCACCAGTGATTTGCGGCAGAACTATGGCTACACCTTC.

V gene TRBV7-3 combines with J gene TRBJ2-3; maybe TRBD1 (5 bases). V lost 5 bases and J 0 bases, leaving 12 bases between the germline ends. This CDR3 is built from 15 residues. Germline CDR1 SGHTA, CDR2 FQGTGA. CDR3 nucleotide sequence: TGTGCCAGCAGCCCCCTGGGGCAAAGCACAGATACGCAGTATTTT. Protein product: CASSPLGQSTDTQYF.

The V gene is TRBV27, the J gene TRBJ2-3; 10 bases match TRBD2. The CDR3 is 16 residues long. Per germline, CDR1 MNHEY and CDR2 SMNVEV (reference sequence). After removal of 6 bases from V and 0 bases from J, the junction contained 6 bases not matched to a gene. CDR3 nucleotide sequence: TGTGCCAGCAGGAGGCTAGCGGGGGCGAGCACAGATACGCAGTATTTT. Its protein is CASRRLAGASTDTQYF.

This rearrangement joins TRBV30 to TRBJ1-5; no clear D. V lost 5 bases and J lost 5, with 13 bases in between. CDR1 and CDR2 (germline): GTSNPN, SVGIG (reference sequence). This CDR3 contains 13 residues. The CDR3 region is CAWQAQADQPQHF. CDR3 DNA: TGTGCCTGGCAAGCCCAGGCAGATCAGCCCCAGCATTTT.